This TCR beta chain is drawn from a study of T cell clonality in common variable immunodeficiency. Study findings and constraints: In common variable immunodeficiency, TCR beta chains reportedly carried fewer deletions and N-nucleotide insertions.

Sequencing input was equivalent genomic DNA from CVID and controls. The repertoire was sequenced with immunoSEQ multiplex PCR; TCRdb's copy has only in-frame clones and lacks some. The sample yields 14,000 or so clones, without any singletons. This CDR3 spans 15 amino acids. V was trimmed by 3 bases and J by 0 bases, leaving 10 bases between them. CDR1 is SGHTA and CDR2 is FQGNSA in the germline V gene. In this sample, this clone turned up a few times. Its antigen is unidentified. The read terminates 3 residues before the CDR3 end, so the remaining end is supplied by the germline J gene. The TCR was taken from a human donor with common variable immunodeficiency. The chain is built from TRBV7-2 and TRBJ2-3, with D possibly being TRBD1 (5 bases). The sample taken for sequencing was peripheral blood mononuclear cells. CDR3 DNA, as far as it was read: TGTGCCAGCAGCTTCTGGCGGACAAGCACAGATACG. This encodes CASSFWRTSTDT. The entire CDR3 is CASSFWRTSTDTQYF.